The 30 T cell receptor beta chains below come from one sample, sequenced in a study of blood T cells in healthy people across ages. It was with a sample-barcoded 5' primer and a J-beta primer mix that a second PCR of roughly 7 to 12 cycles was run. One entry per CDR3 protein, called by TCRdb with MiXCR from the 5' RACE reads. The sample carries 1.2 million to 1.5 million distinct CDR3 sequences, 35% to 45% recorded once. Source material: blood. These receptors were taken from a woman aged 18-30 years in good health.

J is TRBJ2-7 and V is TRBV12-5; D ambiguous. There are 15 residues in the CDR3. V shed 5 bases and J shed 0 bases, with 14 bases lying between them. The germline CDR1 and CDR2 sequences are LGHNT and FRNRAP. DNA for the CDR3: TGTGCTAGTGGTCCCTCGGCGCTCAGCTCCTACGAGCAGTACTTC. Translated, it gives CASGPSALSSYEQYF.

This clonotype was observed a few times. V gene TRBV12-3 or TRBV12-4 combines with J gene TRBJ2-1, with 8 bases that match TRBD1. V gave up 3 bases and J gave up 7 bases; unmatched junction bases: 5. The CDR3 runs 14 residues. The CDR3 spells CASSFPDRVNEQFF. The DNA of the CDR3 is TGTGCCAGCAGTTTCCCGGACAGGGTGAATGAGCAGTTCTTC.

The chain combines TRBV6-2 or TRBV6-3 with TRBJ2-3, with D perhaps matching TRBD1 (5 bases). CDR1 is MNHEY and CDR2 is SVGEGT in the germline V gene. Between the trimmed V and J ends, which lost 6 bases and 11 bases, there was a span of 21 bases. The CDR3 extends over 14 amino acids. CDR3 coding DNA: TGTGCCAGCAGCCCCGGCCTCGAGCAGGGTAGGCAGTATTTT. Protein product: CASSPGLEQGRQYF.

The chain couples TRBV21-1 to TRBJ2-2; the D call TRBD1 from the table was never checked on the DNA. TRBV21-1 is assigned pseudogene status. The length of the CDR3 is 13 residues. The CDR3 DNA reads TGTGCCAGGGGGGCGGCTCATTTCGGGGAGCTGTTTTTT. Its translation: CARGAAHFGELFF.

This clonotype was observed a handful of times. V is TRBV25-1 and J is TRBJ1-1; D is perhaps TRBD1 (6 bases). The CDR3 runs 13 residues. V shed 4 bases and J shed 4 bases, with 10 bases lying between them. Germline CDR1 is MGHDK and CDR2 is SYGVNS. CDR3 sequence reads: CASSAGQTTEAFF. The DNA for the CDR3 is TGTGCCAGCAGTGCCGGACAGACCACTGAAGCTTTCTTT.

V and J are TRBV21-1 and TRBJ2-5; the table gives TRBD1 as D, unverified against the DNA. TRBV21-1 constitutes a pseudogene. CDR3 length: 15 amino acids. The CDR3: CASSKKEGQEETQYF. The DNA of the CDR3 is TGTGCCAGCAGCAAAAAGGAGGGACAAGAAGAGACCCAGTACTTC.

The CDR3 reads CSARVVAGNYEQYF. The DNA of the CDR3 is TGCAGTGCTAGGGTAGTGGCAGGGAATTACGAGCAGTACTTC. V gene TRBV20-1 combines with J gene TRBJ2-7; D perhaps matches TRBD1 (5 bases). Germline loops: CDR1 DFQATT, CDR2 SNEGSKA (reference sequence). The CDR3 extends over 14 amino acids. The V end lost 3 bases, the J end lost 4 bases, and 16 bases lay between the germline ends.

In DNA form, the CDR3 reads TGCGCCAGCGAGGGGGACATTTACAATGAGCAGTTCTTC. Translating gives CASEGDIYNEQFF. V is TRBV5-1 and J is TRBJ2-1, with a tentative D call TRBD1 (6 bases). This CDR3 spans 13 amino acids. Germline V gene lookup returns CDR1 SGHRS and CDR2 YFSETQ. Trimming took off 7 bases at V and 4 bases at J, with 12 bases between the two ends.

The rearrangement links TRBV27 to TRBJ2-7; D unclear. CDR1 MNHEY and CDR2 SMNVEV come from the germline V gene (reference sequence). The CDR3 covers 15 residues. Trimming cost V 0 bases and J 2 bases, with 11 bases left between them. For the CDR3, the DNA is TGTGCCAGCAGTTTATCCCTGGACGCACCCTACGAGCAGTACTTC. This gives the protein CASSLSLDAPYEQYF.

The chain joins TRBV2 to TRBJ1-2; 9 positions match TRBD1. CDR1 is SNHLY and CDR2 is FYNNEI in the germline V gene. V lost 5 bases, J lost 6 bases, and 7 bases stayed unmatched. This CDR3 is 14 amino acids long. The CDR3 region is CASSPWTGVNGYTF. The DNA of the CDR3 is TGTGCCAGCAGTCCCTGGACAGGGGTCAATGGCTACACCTTC.

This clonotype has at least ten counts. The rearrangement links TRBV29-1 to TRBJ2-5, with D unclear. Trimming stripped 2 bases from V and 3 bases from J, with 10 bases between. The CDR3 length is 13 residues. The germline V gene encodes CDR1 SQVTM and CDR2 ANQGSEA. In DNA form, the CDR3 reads TGCAGCGTTGAATCTCAGACGGAAGAGACCCAGTACTTC. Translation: CSVESQTEETQYF. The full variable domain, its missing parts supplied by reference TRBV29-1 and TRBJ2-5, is SAVISQKPSRDICQRGTSLTIQCQVDSQVTMMFWYRQQPGQSLTLIATANQGSEATYESGFVIDKFPISRPNLTFSTLTVSNMSPEDSSIYLCSVESQTEETQYFGPGTRLLVL.

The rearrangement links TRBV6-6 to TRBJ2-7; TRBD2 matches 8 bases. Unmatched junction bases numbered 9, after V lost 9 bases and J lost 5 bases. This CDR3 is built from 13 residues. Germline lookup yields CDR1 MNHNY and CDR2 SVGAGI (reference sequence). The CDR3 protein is CASKEAGAHEQYF. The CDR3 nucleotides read TGTGCCAGTAAAGAAGCGGGAGCACACGAGCAGTACTTC.

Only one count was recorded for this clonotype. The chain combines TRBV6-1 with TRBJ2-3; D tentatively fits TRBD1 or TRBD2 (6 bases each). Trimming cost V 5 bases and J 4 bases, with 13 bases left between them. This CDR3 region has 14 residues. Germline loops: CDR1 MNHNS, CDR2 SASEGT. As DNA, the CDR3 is TGTGCCAGCAGTCCCCGGGGGCTATCAGATACGCAGTATTTT. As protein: CASSPRGLSDTQYF.

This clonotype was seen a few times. DNA for the CDR3: TGTGCCAGCAGTGGGGCGTATGGCCAAGAGACCCAGTACTTC. It translates to CASSGAYGQETQYF. The chain has TRBV2 and TRBJ2-5; D not certain. Germline assignment: CDR1 SNHLY and CDR2 FYNNEI. V lost 4 bases to trimming and J lost 1 base, with 10 bases between them. The CDR3 totals 14 residues.

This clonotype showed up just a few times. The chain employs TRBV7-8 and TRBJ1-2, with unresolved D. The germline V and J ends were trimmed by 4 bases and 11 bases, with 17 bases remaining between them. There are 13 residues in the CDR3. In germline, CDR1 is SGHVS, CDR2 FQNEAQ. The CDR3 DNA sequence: TGTGCCAGCAGCTCGCCAGGACCAAGCCCTTACACCTTC. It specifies CASSSPGPSPYTF.

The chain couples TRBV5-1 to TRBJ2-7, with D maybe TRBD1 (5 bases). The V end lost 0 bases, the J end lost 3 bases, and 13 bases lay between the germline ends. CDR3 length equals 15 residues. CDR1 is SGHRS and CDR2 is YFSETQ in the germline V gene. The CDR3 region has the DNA TGCGCCAGCAGCTTGGGATGGGCAGGGATCTACGAGCAGTACTTC. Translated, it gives CASSLGWAGIYEQYF.

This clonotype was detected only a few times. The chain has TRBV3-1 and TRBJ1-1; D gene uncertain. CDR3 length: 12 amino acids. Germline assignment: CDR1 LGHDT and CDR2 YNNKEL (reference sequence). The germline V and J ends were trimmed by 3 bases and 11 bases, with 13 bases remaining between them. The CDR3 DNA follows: TGTGCCAGCAGCCACCGAGATGGGCGGGCTTTCTTT. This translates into CASSHRDGRAFF. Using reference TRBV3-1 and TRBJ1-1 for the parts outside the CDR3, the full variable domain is DTAVSQTPKYLVTQMGNDKSIKCEQNLGHDTMYWYKQDSKKFLKIMFSYNNKELIINETVPNRFSPKSPDKAHLNLHINSLELGDSAVYFCASSHRDGRAFFGQGTRLTVV.

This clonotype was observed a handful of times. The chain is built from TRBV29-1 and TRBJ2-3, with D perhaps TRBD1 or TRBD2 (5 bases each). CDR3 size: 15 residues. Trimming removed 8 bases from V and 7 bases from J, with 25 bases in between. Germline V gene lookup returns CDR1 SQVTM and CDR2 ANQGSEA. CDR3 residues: CSLIPGTQRMYTQYF. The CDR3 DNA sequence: TGCAGCCTCATTCCCGGGACCCAACGTATGTATACGCAGTATTTT.

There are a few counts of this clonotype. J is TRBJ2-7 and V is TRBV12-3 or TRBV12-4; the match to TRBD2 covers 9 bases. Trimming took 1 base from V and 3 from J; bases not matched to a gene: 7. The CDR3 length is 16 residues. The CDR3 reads CASSLVIAGGVYEQYF. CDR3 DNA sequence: TGTGCCAGCAGTTTAGTCATTGCGGGAGGGGTCTACGAGCAGTACTTC.

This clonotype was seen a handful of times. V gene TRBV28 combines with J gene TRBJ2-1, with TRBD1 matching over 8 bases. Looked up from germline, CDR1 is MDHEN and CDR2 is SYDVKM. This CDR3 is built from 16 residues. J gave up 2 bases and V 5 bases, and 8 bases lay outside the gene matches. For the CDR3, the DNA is TGTGCCAGCAGTCCACGGCAGGGGGCCCCCTACAATGAGCAGTTCTTC. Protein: CASSPRQGAPYNEQFF.

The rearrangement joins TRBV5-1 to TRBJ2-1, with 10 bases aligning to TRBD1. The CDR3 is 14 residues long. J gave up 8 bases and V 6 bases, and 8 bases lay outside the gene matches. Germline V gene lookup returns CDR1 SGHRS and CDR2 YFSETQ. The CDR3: CASNPGQGPHEQFF. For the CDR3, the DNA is TGCGCCAGCAACCCGGGACAGGGGCCCCATGAGCAGTTCTTC.

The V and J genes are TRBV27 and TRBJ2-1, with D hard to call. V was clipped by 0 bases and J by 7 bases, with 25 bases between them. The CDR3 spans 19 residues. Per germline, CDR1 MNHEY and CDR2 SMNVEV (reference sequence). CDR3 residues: CASSLSATKSLQWVNEQFF. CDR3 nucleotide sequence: TGTGCCAGCAGTTTATCGGCGACCAAAAGTTTACAGTGGGTGAATGAGCAGTTCTTC.

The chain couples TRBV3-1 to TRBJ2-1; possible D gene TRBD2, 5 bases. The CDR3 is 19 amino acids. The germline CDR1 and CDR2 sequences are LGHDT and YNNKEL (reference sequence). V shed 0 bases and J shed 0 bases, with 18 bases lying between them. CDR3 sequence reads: CASSQDIRTGSGSYNEQFF. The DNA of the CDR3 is TGTGCCAGCAGCCAAGATATAAGAACGGGGAGCGGCTCCTACAATGAGCAGTTCTTC.

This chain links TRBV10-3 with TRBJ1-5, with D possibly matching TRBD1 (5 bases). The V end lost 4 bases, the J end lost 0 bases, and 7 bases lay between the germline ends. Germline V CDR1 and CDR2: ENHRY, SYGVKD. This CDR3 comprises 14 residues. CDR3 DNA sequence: TGTGCCATCAGTGCAGGGCTTAGCAATCAGCCCCAGCATTTT. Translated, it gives CAISAGLSNQPQHF.

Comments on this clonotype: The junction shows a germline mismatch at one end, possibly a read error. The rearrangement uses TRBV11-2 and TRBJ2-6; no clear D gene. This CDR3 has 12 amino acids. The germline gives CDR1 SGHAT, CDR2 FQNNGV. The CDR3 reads CASSLETDVPTF. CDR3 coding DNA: TGTGCCAGCAGCTTAGAAACGGACGTCCCGACTTTC.

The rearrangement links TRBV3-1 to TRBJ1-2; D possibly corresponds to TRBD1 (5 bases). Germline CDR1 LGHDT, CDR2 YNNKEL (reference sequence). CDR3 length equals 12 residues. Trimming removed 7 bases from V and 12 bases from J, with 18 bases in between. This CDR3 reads CASTPGAGLHTF. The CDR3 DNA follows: TGTGCCAGCACCCCCGGGGCAGGGCTCCACACCTTC. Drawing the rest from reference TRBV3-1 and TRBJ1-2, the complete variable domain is DTAVSQTPKYLVTQMGNDKSIKCEQNLGHDTMYWYKQDSKKFLKIMFSYNNKELIINETVPNRFSPKSPDKAHLNLHINSLELGDSAVYFCASTPGAGLHTFGSGTRLTVV.

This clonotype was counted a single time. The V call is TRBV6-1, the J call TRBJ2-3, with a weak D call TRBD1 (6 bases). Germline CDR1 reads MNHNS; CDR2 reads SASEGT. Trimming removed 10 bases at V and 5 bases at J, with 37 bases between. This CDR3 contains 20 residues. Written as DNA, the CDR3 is TGTGCCACCCGAACGAGCAGTTATAACAGCGTAGGGGGAGTGAAAGATACGCAGTATTTT. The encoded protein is CATRTSSYNSVGGVKDTQYF.

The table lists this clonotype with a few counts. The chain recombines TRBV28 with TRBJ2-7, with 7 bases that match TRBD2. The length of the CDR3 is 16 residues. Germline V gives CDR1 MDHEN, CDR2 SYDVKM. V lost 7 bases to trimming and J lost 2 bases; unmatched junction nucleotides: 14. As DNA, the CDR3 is TGTGCCAGCATGGCGGGGGTCATAACTCCCCCCTACGAGCAGTACTTC. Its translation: CASMAGVITPPYEQYF.

The CDR3 loop reads CASSDNGQGEQYF. CDR3 in DNA: TGTGCCAGCAGTGACAACGGACAGGGTGAGCAGTACTTC. The chain recombines TRBV2 with TRBJ2-7, with 8 positions matching TRBD1. The trim removed 3 bases at V and 7 bases at J, leaving 5 bases unmatched. The germline V gene has CDR1 SNHLY and CDR2 FYNNEI. CDR3 length: 13 amino acids.

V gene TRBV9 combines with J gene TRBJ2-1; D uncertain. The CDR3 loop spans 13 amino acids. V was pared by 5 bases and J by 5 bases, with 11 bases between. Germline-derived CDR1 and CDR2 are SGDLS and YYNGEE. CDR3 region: CASSLGFNNEQFF. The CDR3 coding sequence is TGTGCCAGCAGTCTAGGTTTCAACAATGAGCAGTTCTTC.